The rows below give T cell receptor beta chains drawn from one sample of a study of Ad26.COV2.S vaccination and SARS-CoV-2 variants. The assay was immunoSEQ multiplex PCR, and TCRdb's table has in-frame clones only and misses some. The sample lists some 500,000 clones, approximately 89% occurring once. The sequences come from peripheral blood, collected in a trial of Ad26.COV2.S vaccine versus placebo. All receptors come from a person aged 18-65 years who received the Ad26.COV2.S COVID-19 vaccine or a placebo. Each CDR3 is given with its conserved first and last residue.

CDR3	J	V
CSASRADGNTEAFF	TRBJ1-1	TRBV20-1
CASSYSGGGWTEAFF	TRBJ1-1	TRBV6-5
CATSDVPEFYGYTF	TRBJ1-2	TRBV24-1
CASRYQGTANEKLFF	TRBJ1-4	TRBV5-1
CASSFVRETQYF	TRBJ2-5	TRBV27
CASREDRGNTEAFF	TRBJ1-1	TRBV2
CASSQVGGSNQPQHF	TRBJ1-5	TRBV5-1
CASSIARDGNQPQHF	TRBJ1-5	TRBV19
CASSPLSTDTQYF	TRBJ2-3	TRBV2
CASSLFHNRAFF	TRBJ1-1	TRBV5-6
CATHTRRGYNEQFF	TRBJ2-1	TRBV5-8
CATSDPRLAGGYEQFF	TRBJ2-1	TRBV24-1
CASSRPVGYTF	TRBJ1-2	TRBV7-9
CASSQNWEAEAFF	TRBJ1-1	TRBV5-1
CASSSSRQETQYF	TRBJ2-5	TRBV7-2
CASSSTGGNQPQHF	TRBJ1-5	TRBV5-1
CASSLWFSYGYTF	TRBJ1-2	TRBV28
CASTRGWNTEAFF	TRBJ1-1	TRBV5-5